This T cell receptor beta chain is from a study of T cells in Graves' hyperthyroidism and ophthalmopathy. This CDR3 is built from 14 residues. Germline V CDR1 and CDR2: MNHEY, SVGEGT. Losses at the gene ends were 8 bases for V and 8 bases for J; bases not matched to a gene: 7. Study results and limitations: Separating ophthalmopathy from stable hyperthyroidism was achieved by a 13 V-J model.

From RNA transcripts, TCR beta CDR3 regions were amplified. During a first-round RT-PCR of the TCR CDR3, the HTBI primer set was used. TCRdb itself ran the multiplex PCR reads through MiXCR, one entry per CDR3 protein. The sample lists about half a million distinct CDR3 sequences, 20% occurring once. This clonotype was counted at least ten times. As yet, its antigen is unknown. The TCR originated in a young man with Graves' hyperthyroidism. Source material: blood. V is TRBV6-2 or TRBV6-3 and J is TRBJ2-6; 9 nucleotides align to TRBD1. The CDR3 DNA is TGTGCCAGCGGACAGGGGCGACAGACCAACGTCCTGACTTTC. This codes for CASGQGRQTNVLTF.